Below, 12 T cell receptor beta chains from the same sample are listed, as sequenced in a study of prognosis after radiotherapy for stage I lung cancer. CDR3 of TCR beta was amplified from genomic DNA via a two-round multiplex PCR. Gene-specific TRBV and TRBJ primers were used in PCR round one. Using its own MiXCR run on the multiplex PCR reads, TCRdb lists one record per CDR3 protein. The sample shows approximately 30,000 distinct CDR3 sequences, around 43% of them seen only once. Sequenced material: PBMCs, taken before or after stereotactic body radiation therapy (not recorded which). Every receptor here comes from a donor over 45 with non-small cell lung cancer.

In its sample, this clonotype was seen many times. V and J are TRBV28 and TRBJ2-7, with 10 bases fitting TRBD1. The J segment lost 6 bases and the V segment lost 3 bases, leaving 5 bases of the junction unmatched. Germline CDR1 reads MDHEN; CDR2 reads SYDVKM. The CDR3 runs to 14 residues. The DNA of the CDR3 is TGTGCCAGCAGTTTGGTGACAGGGGGCCGCGAGCAGTACTTC. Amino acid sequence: CASSLVTGGREQYF. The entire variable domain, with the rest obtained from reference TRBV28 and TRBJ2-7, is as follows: DVKVTQSSRYLVKRTGEKVFLECVQDMDHENMFWYRQDPGLGLRLIYFSYDVKMKEKGDIPEGYSVSREKKERFSLILESASTNQTSMYLCASSLVTGGREQYFGPGTRLTVT.

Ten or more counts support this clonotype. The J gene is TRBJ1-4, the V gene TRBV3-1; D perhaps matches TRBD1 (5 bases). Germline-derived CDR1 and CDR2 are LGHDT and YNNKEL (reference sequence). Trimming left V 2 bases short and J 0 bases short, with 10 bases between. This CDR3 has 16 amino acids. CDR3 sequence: CASSQPDSPTNEKLFF. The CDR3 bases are TGTGCCAGCAGCCAACCTGACAGTCCAACTAATGAAAAACTGTTTTTT. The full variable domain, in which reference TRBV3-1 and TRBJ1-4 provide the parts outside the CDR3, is DTAVSQTPKYLVTQMGNDKSIKCEQNLGHDTMYWYKQDSKKFLKIMFSYNNKELIINETVPNRFSPKSPDKAHLNLHINSLELGDSAVYFCASSQPDSPTNEKLFFGSGTQLSVL.

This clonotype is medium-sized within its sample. CDR3 DNA sequence: TGTGCCACCAGTGATGGGACACCGGGCTATGGCTACACCTTC. Amino acid sequence: CATSDGTPGYGYTF. The rearrangement uses TRBV24-1 and TRBJ1-2; tentative D call: TRBD1 (6 bases). CDR3 size: 14 residues. Germline-derived CDR1 and CDR2 are KGHDR and SFDVKD. The germline V and J ends were trimmed by 3 bases and 4 bases, with 11 bases remaining between them.

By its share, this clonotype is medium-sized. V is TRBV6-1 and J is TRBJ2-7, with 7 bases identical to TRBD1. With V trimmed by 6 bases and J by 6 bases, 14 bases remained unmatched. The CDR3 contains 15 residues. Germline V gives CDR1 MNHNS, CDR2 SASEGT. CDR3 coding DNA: TGTGCCAGCAGAGCTACAATCTCAGGGGGTTCCGAGCAGTACTTC. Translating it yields CASRATISGGSEQYF.

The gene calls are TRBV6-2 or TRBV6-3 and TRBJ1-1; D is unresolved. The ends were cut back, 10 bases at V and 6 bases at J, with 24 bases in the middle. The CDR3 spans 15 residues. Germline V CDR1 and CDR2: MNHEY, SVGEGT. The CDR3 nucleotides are TGTGCCACTACACTGGTCGTGGTCCCCTCCGCTGAAGCTTTCTTT. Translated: CATTLVVVPSAEAFF.

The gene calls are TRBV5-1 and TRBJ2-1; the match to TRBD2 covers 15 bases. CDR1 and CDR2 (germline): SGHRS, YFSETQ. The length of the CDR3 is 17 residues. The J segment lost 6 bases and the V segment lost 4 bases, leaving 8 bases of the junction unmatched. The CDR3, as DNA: TGCGCCAGCAGCCCGCCGGGACTAGCGGGAGGCCGCAATGAGCAGTTCTTC. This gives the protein CASSPPGLAGGRNEQFF.

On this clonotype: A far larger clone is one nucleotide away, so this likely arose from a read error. This CDR3 reads CASSLWAAGGLSDTKYF. CDR3 in DNA: TGTGCCAGCAGTCTGTGGGCAGCGGGGGGGTTATCAGATACGAAGTATTTT. The chain joins TRBV6-8 to TRBJ2-3; TRBD2 agrees at 10 bases. The CDR3 is 17 amino acids. CDR1 and CDR2 (germline): MNHGY, SAAAGT.

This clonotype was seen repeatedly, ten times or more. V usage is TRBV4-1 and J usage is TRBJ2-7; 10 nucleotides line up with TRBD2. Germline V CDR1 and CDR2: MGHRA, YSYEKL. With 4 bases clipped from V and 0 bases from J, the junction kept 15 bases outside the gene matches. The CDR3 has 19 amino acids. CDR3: CASSPRRLAGAQISYEQYF. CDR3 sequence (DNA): TGCGCCAGCAGCCCGAGGCGTCTAGCGGGAGCGCAGATCTCCTACGAGCAGTACTTC.

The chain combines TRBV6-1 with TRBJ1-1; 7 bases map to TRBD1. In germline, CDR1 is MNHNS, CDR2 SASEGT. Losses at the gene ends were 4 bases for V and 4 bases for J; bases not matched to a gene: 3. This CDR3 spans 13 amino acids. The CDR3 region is CASSVQGGTEAFF. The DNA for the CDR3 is TGTGCCAGCAGTGTTCAGGGGGGCACTGAAGCTTTCTTT.

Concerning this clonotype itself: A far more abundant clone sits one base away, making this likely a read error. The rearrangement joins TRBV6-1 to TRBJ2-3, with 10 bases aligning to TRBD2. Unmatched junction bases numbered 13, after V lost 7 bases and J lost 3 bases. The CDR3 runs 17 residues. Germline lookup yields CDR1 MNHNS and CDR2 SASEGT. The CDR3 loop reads CASISTSGWGGTDTQYF. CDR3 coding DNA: TGTGCCAGCATTTCGACTAGCGGGTGGGGGGGTACAGATACGCAGTATTTT.

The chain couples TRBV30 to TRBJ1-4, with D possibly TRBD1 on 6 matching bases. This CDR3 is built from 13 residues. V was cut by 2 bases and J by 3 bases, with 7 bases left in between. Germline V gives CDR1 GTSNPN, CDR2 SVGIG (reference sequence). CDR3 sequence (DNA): TGTGCCTGGAGTAGGGGGTCTAATGAAAAACTGTTTTTT. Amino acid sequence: CAWSRGSNEKLFF.

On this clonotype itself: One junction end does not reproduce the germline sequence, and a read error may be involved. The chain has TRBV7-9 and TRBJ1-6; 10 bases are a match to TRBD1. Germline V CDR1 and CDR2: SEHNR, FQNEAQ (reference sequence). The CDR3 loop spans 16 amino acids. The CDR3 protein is CDSSSWTGGYNSPLHF. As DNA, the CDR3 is TGTGACAGCAGCTCCTGGACAGGGGGTTATAATTCACCACTCCACTTT.